A selection of T cell receptor beta chains follows, all from one sample in a study of blood T cell repertoires in COVID-19. TCRdb keeps only in-frame clones here, not all; method: immunoSEQ multiplex PCR. The top ten clones hold about 2.1% of a sample with around 140,000 clones, roughly 90% of them seen once. Source material: peripheral blood. The receptors here all came from a man between 65 and 85 years old with active COVID-19. CDR3s include the opening cysteine and the closing phenylalanine or tryptophan. The D gene is left open where the match is weak. The size entry is marked missing in some rows and otherwise reads once, few, many or a size class.

j_gene,abundance,d_gene,v_gene,CDR3aa,CDR3nt
TRBJ2-3,-,TRBD1,TRBV3-1/TRBV3-2,CASSTLRRGLADTQYF,TGTGCCAGCAGCACGCTGCGCAGGGGGTTGGCAGATACGCAGTATTTT
TRBJ1-6,-,-,TRBV20-1,CSASSGSPLHF,TGCAGTGCTAGTAGCGGTTCACCCCTCCACTTT
TRBJ2-3,-,TRBD2,TRBV6-1,CASSEQTSANTQYF,TGTGCCAGCAGTGAACAGACTAGCGCCAATACGCAGTATTTT
TRBJ2-1,-,-,TRBV30,CAWTSEWGGSPDNEQFF,TGTGCCTGGACGTCGGAGTGGGGCGGCTCCCCCGACAATGAGCAGTTCTTC
TRBJ2-5,-,TRBD2,TRBV5-1,CASSLFGLAGSETQYF,TGCGCCAGCAGCTTGTTTGGTCTAGCGGGATCGGAGACCCAGTACTTC
TRBJ1-4,-,-,TRBV9,CASTPSAGTNEKLFF,TGTGCCAGCACCCCCTCGGCAGGGACTAATGAAAAACTGTTTTTT
TRBJ1-6,-,-,TRBV6-1,CASSAKPTGLSSPLHF,TGTGCCAGCAGTGCGAAACCGACAGGCTTGAGTTCACCCCTCCACTTT
TRBJ1-4,few,TRBD1,TRBV19,CASSMGQGNEKLFF,TGTGCCAGTAGTATGGGACAGGGGAATGAAAAACTGTTTTTT
TRBJ1-1,-,-,TRBV4-1,CASSQDIDTEAFF,TGCGCCAGCAGCCAAGATATCGACACTGAAGCTTTCTTT
TRBJ1-5,-,-,TRBV28,CASSDSYNQPQHF,TGTGCCAGCAGTGACAGCTATAATCAGCCCCAGCATTTT
TRBJ2-7,-,-,TRBV7-8,CASSSGQNYEQYF,TGTGCCAGCAGCTCGGGACAAAACTACGAGCAGTACTTC
TRBJ1-1,once,TRBD1,TRBV28,CASKRQGNTEAFF,TGTGCCAGCAAGAGACAGGGGAACACTGAAGCTTTCTTT
TRBJ1-1,-,-,TRBV23-1,CASSQNRINTEAFF,TGCGCCAGCAGTCAAAACAGGATAAACACTGAAGCTTTCTTT
TRBJ1-2,-,-,TRBV28,CASSLGVLRNYGYTF,TGTGCCAGCAGTTTAGGAGTCCTACGTAACTATGGCTACACCTTC
TRBJ2-1,-,TRBD2,TRBV2,CASCPGTSGRSEQFF,TGTGCCAGCTGCCCGGGGACTAGCGGGAGATCTGAGCAGTTCTTC
TRBJ2-2,-,-,TRBV5-1,CASSLAGVDTGELFF,TGCGCCAGCAGCTTGGCCGGGGTGGACACCGGGGAGCTGTTTTTT
TRBJ2-3,-,-,TRBV7-2,CASSRQGLVGTDTQYF,TGTGCCAGCAGCAGACAGGGACTAGTTGGCACAGATACGCAGTATTTT
TRBJ2-7,-,TRBD2,TRBV4-2,CASSQGPSGTYEQYF,TGTGCCAGCAGCCAAGGTCCTAGCGGGACTTACGAGCAGTACTTC
TRBJ1-5,-,-,TRBV2,CASSETTGFQPQHF,TGTGCCAGCAGTGAGACGACAGGTTTCCAGCCCCAGCATTTT
TRBJ2-1,-,TRBD1,TRBV9,CASSVATGQFNEQFF,TGTGCCAGCAGCGTAGCTACGGGACAGTTCAATGAGCAGTTCTTC
TRBJ1-5,-,TRBD1,TRBV6-5,CASSYRTGAQPQHF,TGTGCCAGCAGTTACAGGACAGGGGCTCAGCCCCAGCATTTT
TRBJ1-2,-,-,TRBV20-1,CSAHQGLGYTF,TGCAGTGCTCACCAGGGTCTTGGCTACACCTTC
TRBJ1-1,-,TRBD1,TRBV7-3,CASSLGQGAEAFF,TGTGCCAGCAGCTTAGGGCAGGGGGCTGAAGCTTTCTTT
TRBJ2-6,-,-,TRBV27,CASSLWGGSTSGANVLTF,TGTGCCAGCAGTTTATGGGGGGGCTCCACCTCTGGGGCCAACGTCCTGACTTTC
TRBJ2-5,-,TRBD2,TRBV18,CASSYGPGLEKETQYF,TGTGCCAGCTCCTACGGACCGGGACTAGAGAAAGAGACCCAGTACTTC
TRBJ2-1,-,TRBD2,TRBV5-4,CASSATSGSYNEQFF,TGTGCCAGCAGCGCCACTAGCGGGAGTTACAATGAGCAGTTCTTC
TRBJ2-1,-,-,TRBV5-1,CASSLGAVSNNEQFF,TGCGCCAGCAGCTTGGGGGCAGTTAGTAACAATGAGCAGTTCTTC
TRBJ2-7,-,-,TRBV5-1,CASSLEGQGSHEQYF,TGCGCCAGCAGCTTGGAAGGGCAGGGTAGCCACGAGCAGTACTTC
TRBJ2-1,-,TRBD2,TRBV7-3,CASSLRLAGDNEQFF,TGTGCCAGCAGCTTGCGACTAGCGGGCGACAATGAGCAGTTCTTC
TRBJ2-1,-,-,TRBV19,CASSIAREQFF,TGTGCCAGTAGTATAGCCAGAGAGCAGTTCTTC
TRBJ2-3,-,TRBD2,TRBV9,CASSGRGTSGRADTQYF,TGTGCCAGCAGCGGGCGAGGGACTAGCGGGAGGGCAGATACGCAGTATTTT
TRBJ1-5,-,TRBD1,TRBV12-3/TRBV12-4,CASTLTGVQPQHF,TGTGCCAGCACCCTGACAGGGGTACAGCCCCAGCATTTT
TRBJ1-5,-,TRBD1,TRBV9,CASSRGQGSNQPQHF,TGTGCCAGCAGCCGTGGACAGGGTAGCAATCAGCCCCAGCATTTT
TRBJ2-2,-,-,TRBV9,CASSQSNSGELFF,TGTGCCAGCAGCCAAAGTAACAGCGGGGAGCTGTTTTTT
TRBJ2-1,-,-,TRBV4-2,CASSPSVQYNEQFF,TGTGCCAGCAGTCCTAGCGTACAGTACAATGAGCAGTTCTTC